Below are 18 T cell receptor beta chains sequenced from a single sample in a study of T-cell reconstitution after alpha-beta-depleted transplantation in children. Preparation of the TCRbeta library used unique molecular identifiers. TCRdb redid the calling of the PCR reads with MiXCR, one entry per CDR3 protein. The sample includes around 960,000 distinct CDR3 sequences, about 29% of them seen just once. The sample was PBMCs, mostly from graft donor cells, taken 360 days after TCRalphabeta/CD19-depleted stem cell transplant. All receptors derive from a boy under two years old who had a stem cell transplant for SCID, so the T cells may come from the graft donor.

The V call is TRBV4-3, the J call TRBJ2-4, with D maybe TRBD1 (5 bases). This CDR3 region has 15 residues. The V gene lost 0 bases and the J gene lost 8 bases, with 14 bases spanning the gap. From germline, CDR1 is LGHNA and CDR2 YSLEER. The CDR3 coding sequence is TGCGCCAGCAGCCAAGATCGGCAGGGCGGCGACATTCAGTACTTC. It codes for CASSQDRQGGDIQYF.

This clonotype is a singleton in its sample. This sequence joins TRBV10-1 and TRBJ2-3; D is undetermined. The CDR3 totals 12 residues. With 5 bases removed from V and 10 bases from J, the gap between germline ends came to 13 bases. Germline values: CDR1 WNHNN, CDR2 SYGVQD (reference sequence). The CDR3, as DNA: TGCGCCAGCAGTCCAGCGAGATGGCCGCAGTATTTT. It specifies CASSPARWPQYF.

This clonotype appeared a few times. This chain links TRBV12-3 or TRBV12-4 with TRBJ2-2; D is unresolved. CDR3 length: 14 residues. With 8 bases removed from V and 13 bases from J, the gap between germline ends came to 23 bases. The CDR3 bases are TGTGCCAGCTGTTCCTCCTCGAAGGGCGAGACGCTGTTTTTT. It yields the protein CASCSSSKGETLFF.

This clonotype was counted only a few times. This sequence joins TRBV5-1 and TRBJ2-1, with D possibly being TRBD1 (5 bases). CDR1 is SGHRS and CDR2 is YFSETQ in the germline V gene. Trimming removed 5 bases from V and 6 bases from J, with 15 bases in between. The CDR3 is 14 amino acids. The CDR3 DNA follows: TGCGCCAGCAGTTATGATGGTAGGGGCAATGAGCAGTTCTTC. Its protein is CASSYDGRGNEQFF.

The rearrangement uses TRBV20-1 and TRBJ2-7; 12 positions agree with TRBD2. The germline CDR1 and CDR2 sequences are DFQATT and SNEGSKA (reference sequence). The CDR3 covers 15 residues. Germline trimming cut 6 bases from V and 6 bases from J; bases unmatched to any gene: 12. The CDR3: CSARGLAGGPGEQYF. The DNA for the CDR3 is TGCAGTGCCCGAGGTCTAGCGGGGGGGCCTGGCGAGCAGTACTTC.

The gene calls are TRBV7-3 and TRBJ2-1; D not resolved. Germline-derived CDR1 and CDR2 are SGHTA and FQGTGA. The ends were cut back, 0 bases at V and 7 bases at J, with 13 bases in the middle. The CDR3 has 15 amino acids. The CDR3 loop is CASSLTSGPKNEQFF. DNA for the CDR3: TGTGCCAGCAGCTTAACTAGTGGGCCGAAAAATGAGCAGTTCTTC.

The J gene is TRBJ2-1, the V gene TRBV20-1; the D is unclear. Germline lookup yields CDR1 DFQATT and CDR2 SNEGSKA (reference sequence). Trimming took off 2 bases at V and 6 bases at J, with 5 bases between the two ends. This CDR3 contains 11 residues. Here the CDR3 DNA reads TGCAGTGCTAGAAAGGGCAATGAGCAGTTCTTC. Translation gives CSARKGNEQFF.

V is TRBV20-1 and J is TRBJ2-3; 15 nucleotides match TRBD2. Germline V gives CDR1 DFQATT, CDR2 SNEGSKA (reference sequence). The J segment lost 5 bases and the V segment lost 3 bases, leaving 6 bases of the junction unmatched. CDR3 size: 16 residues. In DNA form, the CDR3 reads TGCAGTGCTAGCCCGGGACTAGCGGGGGGCGGAGATACGCAGTATTTT. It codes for CSASPGLAGGGDTQYF.

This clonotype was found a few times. The CDR3 coding sequence is TGTGCCAGCATCCAATTACAGGCGAACACTGAAGCTTTCTTT. It encodes CASIQLQANTEAFF. This chain joins TRBV5-5 and TRBJ1-1; tentatively, D is TRBD1 (5 bases). Germline V CDR1 and CDR2: SGHKS, YYEKEE (reference sequence). Trimming left V 6 bases short and J 1 base short, with 13 bases between. This CDR3 is 14 amino acids long.

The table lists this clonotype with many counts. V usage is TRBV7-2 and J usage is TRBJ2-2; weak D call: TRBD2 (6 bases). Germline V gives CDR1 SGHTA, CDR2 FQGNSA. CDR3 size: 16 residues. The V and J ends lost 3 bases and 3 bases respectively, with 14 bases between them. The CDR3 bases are TGTGCCAGCAGCTTGGGCGGGACTCTCTACACCGGGGAGCTGTTTTTT. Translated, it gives CASSLGGTLYTGELFF.

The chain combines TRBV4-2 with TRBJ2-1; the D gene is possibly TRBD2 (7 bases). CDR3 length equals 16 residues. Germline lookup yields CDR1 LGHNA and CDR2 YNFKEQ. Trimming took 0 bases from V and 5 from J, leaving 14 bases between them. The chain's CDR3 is CASSQDLRGPNNEQFF. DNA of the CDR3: TGTGCCAGCAGCCAAGATTTGCGGGGGCCTAACAATGAGCAGTTCTTC.

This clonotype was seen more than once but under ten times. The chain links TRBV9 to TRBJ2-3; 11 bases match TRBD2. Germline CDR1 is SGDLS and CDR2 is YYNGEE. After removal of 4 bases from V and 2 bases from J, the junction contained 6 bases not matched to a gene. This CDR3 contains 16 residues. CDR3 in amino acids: CASSPLAGANTDTQYF. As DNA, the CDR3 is TGTGCCAGCAGCCCACTAGCGGGGGCGAACACAGATACGCAGTATTTT.

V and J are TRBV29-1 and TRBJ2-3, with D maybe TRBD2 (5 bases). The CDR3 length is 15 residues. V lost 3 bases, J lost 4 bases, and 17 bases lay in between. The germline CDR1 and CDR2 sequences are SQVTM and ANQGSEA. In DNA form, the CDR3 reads TGCAGCGTTGATGTGAGGGAGTGGCGCGCAGATACGCAGTATTTT. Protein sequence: CSVDVREWRADTQYF.

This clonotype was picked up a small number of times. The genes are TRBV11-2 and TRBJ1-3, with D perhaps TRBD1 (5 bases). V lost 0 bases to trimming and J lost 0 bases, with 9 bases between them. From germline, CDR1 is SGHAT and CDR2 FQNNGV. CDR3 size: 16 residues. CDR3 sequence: CASSLEGGISGNTIYF. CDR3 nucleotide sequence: TGTGCCAGCAGCTTAGAGGGGGGTATCTCTGGAAACACCATATATTTT. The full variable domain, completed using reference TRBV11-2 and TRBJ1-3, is EAGVAQSPRYKIIEKRQSVAFWCNPISGHATLYWYQQILGQGPKLLIQFQNNGVVDDSQLPKDRFSAERLKGVDSTLKIQPAKLEDSAVYLCASSLEGGISGNTIYFGEGSWLTVV.

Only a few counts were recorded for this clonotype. The CDR3 nucleotides are TGTGCCAGCAGCGGGGACAGTATCTCCTACGAGCAGTACTTC. Translated: CASSGDSISYEQYF. The chain recombines TRBV12-3 or TRBV12-4 with TRBJ2-7; the match to TRBD1 covers 7 bases. The CDR3 spans 14 residues. J lost 0 bases, V lost 6 bases, and 5 bases had no gene match.

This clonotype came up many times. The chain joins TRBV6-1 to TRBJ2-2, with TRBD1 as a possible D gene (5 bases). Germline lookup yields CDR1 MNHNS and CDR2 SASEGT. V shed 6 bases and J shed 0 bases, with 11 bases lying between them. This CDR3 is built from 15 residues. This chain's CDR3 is CASRLPGTNTGELFF. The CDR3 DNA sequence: TGTGCCAGCAGGCTACCAGGGACGAACACCGGGGAGCTGTTTTTT.

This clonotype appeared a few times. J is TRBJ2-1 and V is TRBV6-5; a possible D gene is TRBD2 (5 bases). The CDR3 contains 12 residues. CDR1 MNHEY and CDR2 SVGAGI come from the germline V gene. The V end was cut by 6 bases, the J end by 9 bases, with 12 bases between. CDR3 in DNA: TGTGCCAGCAGCGCCCCTAGCACTGAGCAGTTCTTC. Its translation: CASSAPSTEQFF.

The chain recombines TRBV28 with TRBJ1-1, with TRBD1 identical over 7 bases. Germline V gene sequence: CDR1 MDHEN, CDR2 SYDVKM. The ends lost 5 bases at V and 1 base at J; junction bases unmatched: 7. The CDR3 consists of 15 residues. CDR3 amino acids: CASSTTRTGNTEAFF. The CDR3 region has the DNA TGTGCCAGCAGTACTACGCGGACAGGGAACACTGAAGCTTTCTTT.